This passage covers 31 T cell receptor beta chains from one sample sequenced in a study of blood T cell repertoires in COVID-19. The data were produced by immunoSEQ multiplex PCR, yet TCRdb's version contains in-frame clones alone and is incomplete. Of 79,000 or so clones in the sample, around 87% were seen once. Input material: peripheral blood. These receptors were obtained from a human donor in a cohort sampled during active COVID-19.

This clone was seen once. This rearrangement joins TRBV2 to TRBJ2-2; D gene uncertain. The V gene's germline CDR1 is SNHLY and CDR2 FYNNEI. With 6 bases removed from V and 4 bases from J, the gap between germline ends came to 12 bases. The CDR3 loop spans 14 amino acids. CDR3 in DNA: TGTGCCAGCAGGGAGACCGCGACCACCGGGGAGCTGTTTTTT. Its translation is CASRETATTGELFF.

The chain couples TRBV3-1 (or the pseudogene TRBV3-2) to TRBJ1-4; 8 bases fit TRBD1. CDR1 and CDR2 from the germline V gene are LGHDT and YNNKEL (reference sequence). V dropped 4 bases and J dropped 6; count of bases not matched to a gene: 7. The CDR3 has 15 residues. The CDR3, as DNA: TGTGCCAGCAGCCGAAGGACAGGGAGACATGAAAAACTGTTTTTT. Residues: CASSRRTGRHEKLFF.

The chain carries TRBV18 and TRBJ1-2, with 9 bases aligning to TRBD1. The germline gives CDR1 KGHSH, CDR2 LQKENI. This CDR3 has 16 residues. V lost 1 base and J lost 0; bases outside the gene matches: 3. The CDR3 coding sequence is TGTGCCAGCTCACCACTGGACAGGGGCGCTAACTATGGCTACACCTTC. Translation gives CASSPLDRGANYGYTF.

The chain recombines TRBV10-3 with TRBJ1-1; the D is unclear. The V gene lost 10 bases and the J gene lost 0 bases, with 9 bases spanning the gap. The CDR3 consists of 12 residues. CDR1 and CDR2 from the germline V gene are ENHRY and SYGVKD. The CDR3 region is CATASLNTEAFF. For the CDR3, the DNA is TGTGCCACCGCCAGTTTGAACACTGAAGCTTTCTTT.

The V and J genes are TRBV4-1 and TRBJ1-1; 8 bases match TRBD1. This CDR3 contains 15 residues. CDR1 and CDR2 (germline): MGHRA, YSYEKL. V lost 0 bases and J lost 5; bases outside the gene matches: 5. The CDR3 here is CASSQDGQGRTEAFF. For the CDR3, the DNA is TGCGCCAGCAGCCAAGATGGACAGGGCCGAACTGAAGCTTTCTTT.

This clone was recorded only once. The chain joins TRBV28 to TRBJ1-2; no clear D gene. CDR1 and CDR2 (germline): MDHEN, SYDVKM. This CDR3 region has 13 residues. V lost 8 bases and J lost 4, with 14 bases in between. CDR3 coding DNA: TGTGCCAGCCTTGGGGAGGGTGTCTATGGCTACACCTTC. Translating it yields CASLGEGVYGYTF.

The chain couples TRBV6-6 to TRBJ1-2; D perhaps matches TRBD1 (6 bases). V was cut by 2 bases and J by 5 bases, with 12 bases left in between. The CDR3 is 14 residues long. Germline lookup yields CDR1 MNHNY and CDR2 SVGAGI (reference sequence). The CDR3 here is CASSYTDRPYGYTF. DNA for the CDR3: TGTGCCAGCAGTTACACCGACAGGCCTTATGGCTACACCTTC.

The V call is TRBV19, the J call TRBJ1-4, with a weak D call TRBD1 (6 bases). This CDR3 has 16 amino acids. The V end was cut by 1 base, the J end by 6 bases, with 15 bases between. From germline, CDR1 is LNHDA and CDR2 SQIVND (reference sequence). The CDR3 DNA follows: TGTGCCAGTAGTATAGGTGGTATGCCAGGGGATGAAAAACTGTTTTTT. Translating gives CASSIGGMPGDEKLFF.

The gene calls are TRBV9 and TRBJ1-4; possibly TRBD1 for D (6 bases). Germline values: CDR1 SGDLS, CDR2 YYNGEE. The germline V and J ends were trimmed by 0 bases and 8 bases, with 11 bases remaining between them. CDR3 length: 14 residues. The DNA of the CDR3 is TGTGCCAGCAGCGTAGACAGGGTTAACGAAAAACTGTTTTTT. This translates into CASSVDRVNEKLFF. The whole variable domain, filled in from reference TRBV9 and TRBJ1-4, reads DSGVTQTPKHLITATGQRVTLRCSPRSGDLSVYWYQQSLDQGLQFLIQYYNGEERAKGNILERFSAQQFPDLHSELNLSSLELGDSALYFCASSVDRVNEKLFFGSGTQLSVL.

The chain combines TRBV18 with TRBJ2-7; perhaps TRBD1 as D (7 bases). This CDR3 spans 15 amino acids. In germline, CDR1 is KGHSH, CDR2 LQKENI. The V end was cut by 1 base, the J end by 5 bases, with 15 bases between. The CDR3 protein is CASSPRQGGQDEQYF. CDR3 bases: TGTGCCAGCTCACCACGACAGGGAGGTCAAGACGAGCAGTACTTC.

This chain links TRBV20-1 with TRBJ1-4; D unresolved. The V and J ends lost 3 bases and 8 bases respectively, with 7 bases between them. The CDR3 totals 11 residues. The V gene's germline CDR1 is DFQATT and CDR2 SNEGSKA (reference sequence). The CDR3 DNA reads as TGCAGTGCTAGTCTGGGCGAAAAACTGTTTTTT. Translated: CSASLGEKLFF.

The chain uses TRBV29-1 and TRBJ2-7; 8 bases agree with TRBD1. Per the germline V gene, CDR1 is SQVTM and CDR2 is ANQGSEA. After removal of 0 bases from V and 2 bases from J, the junction contained 9 bases not matched to a gene. The CDR3 spans 16 residues. CDR3 residues: CSVEDPGTGVTYEQYF. The CDR3 DNA follows: TGCAGCGTTGAAGACCCTGGGACAGGCGTCACCTACGAGCAGTACTTC.

V and J are TRBV13 and TRBJ1-1; 9 bases line up with TRBD1. The CDR3 runs to 16 residues. V lost 4 bases, J lost 7 bases, and 13 bases stayed unmatched. Germline V gene sequence: CDR1 PRHDT, CDR2 FYEKMQ (reference sequence). In DNA, the CDR3 is TGTGCCAGCAGCTCGGACAGGGGAAGGAGATTCGTTGAAGCTTTCTTT. It encodes CASSSDRGRRFVEAFF.

The chain couples TRBV4-1 to TRBJ1-2; D is unclear. Trimming shortened V by 4 bases and J by 8 bases, and 14 bases separated the two germline ends. Germline-derived CDR1 and CDR2 are MGHRA and YSYEKL. The CDR3 totals 13 residues. The CDR3 sequence is CASSPTGLQGYTF. The CDR3 DNA sequence: TGCGCCAGCAGCCCTACCGGGTTGCAAGGCTACACCTTC.

The chain couples TRBV15 to TRBJ2-7, with D perhaps matching TRBD1 (6 bases). CDR1 is LNHNV and CDR2 is YYDKDF in the germline V gene (reference sequence). V was trimmed by 0 bases and J by 2 bases, leaving 14 bases between them. The CDR3 totals 16 residues. CDR3 loop: CATSRDPGAGAYEQYF. The CDR3 DNA sequence: TGTGCCACCAGCAGAGATCCCGGCGCAGGGGCCTACGAGCAGTACTTC.

J is TRBJ1-1 and V is TRBV6-5, with D perhaps matching TRBD1 (5 bases). From germline, CDR1 is MNHEY and CDR2 SVGAGI. V lost 0 bases and J lost 0, with 8 bases in between. The CDR3 consists of 15 residues. Written as DNA, the CDR3 is TGTGCCAGCAGTTACTCGACAGCTATGAACACTGAAGCTTTCTTT. It is translated as CASSYSTAMNTEAFF.

CDR3 DNA sequence: TGTGCCAGCTCACCAGGGATAGCGGGAGTGGATACGCAGTATTTT. Amino acid sequence: CASSPGIAGVDTQYF. This chain links TRBV18 with TRBJ2-3; the match to TRBD2 covers 9 bases. Germline V gene lookup returns CDR1 KGHSH and CDR2 LQKENI. The V and J ends lost 2 bases and 6 bases, in that order; junction bases with no gene match: 6. This CDR3 contains 15 residues.

This chain connects TRBV7-3 to TRBJ2-2, with 15 bases lining up with TRBD2. Per the germline V gene, CDR1 is SGHTA and CDR2 is FQGTGA. With V trimmed by 5 bases and J by 8 bases, 6 bases remained unmatched. The CDR3 is 16 amino acids. The CDR3 region has the DNA TGTGCCAGCAGCAGGACTAGCGGGAGGGCCGCGGGGGAGCTGTTTTTT. It yields the protein CASSRTSGRAAGELFF.

The gene calls are TRBV27 and TRBJ2-4; D ambiguous. The CDR3 is made up of 15 amino acids. Germline CDR1 MNHEY, CDR2 SMNVEV (reference sequence). Trimming stripped 3 bases from V and 0 bases from J, with 9 bases between. CDR3 amino acids: CASSFFEIAKNIQYF. As DNA, the CDR3 is TGTGCCAGCAGTTTTTTTGAGATAGCCAAAAACATTCAGTACTTC.

The chain employs TRBV28 and TRBJ2-1; TRBD1 matches 10 bases. After removal of 7 bases from V and 0 bases from J, the junction contained 12 bases not matched to a gene. Germline loops: CDR1 MDHEN, CDR2 SYDVKM. The CDR3 length is 18 residues. CDR3 loop: CASTEPLGQGGSYNEQFF. Written as DNA, the CDR3 is TGTGCCAGCACCGAACCTTTAGGACAGGGGGGCTCCTACAATGAGCAGTTCTTC.

The chain recombines TRBV19 with TRBJ2-5, with D possibly matching TRBD1 (6 bases). V gave up 6 bases and J gave up 7 bases, with 15 bases separating them. The germline V gene encodes CDR1 LNHDA and CDR2 SQIVND (reference sequence). The CDR3 is 13 residues long. CDR3 sequence: CASSQGTSGTQYF. The DNA of the CDR3 is TGTGCCAGTAGCCAGGGGACGTCGGGGACCCAGTACTTC.

V gene TRBV18 combines with J gene TRBJ2-1; the D gene is possibly TRBD2 (7 bases). Germline loops: CDR1 KGHSH, CDR2 LQKENI. The CDR3 sequence is 16 residues long. V was trimmed by 0 bases and J by 9 bases, leaving 18 bases between them. The CDR3 reads CASSPPELRGRGEQFF. In DNA, the CDR3 is TGTGCCAGCTCACCACCGGAACTGAGGGGGAGGGGTGAGCAGTTCTTC.

This sequence joins TRBV6-5 and TRBJ2-7, with a tentative D call TRBD2 (5 bases). The CDR3 extends over 14 amino acids. Germline loops: CDR1 MNHEY, CDR2 SVGAGI. V was shortened by 8 bases and J by 4 bases, with 18 bases between the two germline ends. In nucleotides, the CDR3 is TGTGCCAGCGAGACGGGGTCTTCCCCATACGAGCAGTACTTC. Its translation is CASETGSSPYEQYF.

The rearrangement links TRBV12-3 or TRBV12-4 to TRBJ1-2, with D unclear. The germline V and J ends were trimmed by 6 bases and 7 bases, with 15 bases remaining between them. The CDR3 consists of 13 residues. The CDR3 reads CASRPGEKSGYTF. The DNA of the CDR3 is TGTGCCAGCAGGCCCGGGGAGAAGAGTGGCTACACCTTC.

The table lists this clone with a few counts. This chain links TRBV29-1 with TRBJ2-5, with D perhaps matching TRBD2 (5 bases). Per germline, CDR1 SQVTM and CDR2 ANQGSEA. V lost 7 bases to trimming and J lost 1 base, with 13 bases between them. This CDR3 contains 13 residues. The CDR3 DNA reads as TGCAGCGCCTGTGTCGGACTCCAAGAGACCCAGTACTTC. It encodes CSACVGLQETQYF. Drawing the rest from reference TRBV29-1 and TRBJ2-5, the complete variable domain is SAVISQKPSRDICQRGTSLTIQCQVDSQVTMMFWYRQQPGQSLTLIATANQGSEATYESGFVIDKFPISRPNLTFSTLTVSNMSPEDSSIYLCSACVGLQETQYFGPGTRLLVL.

The chain has TRBV5-1 and TRBJ2-7; TRBD2 agrees at 8 bases. Germline CDR1 SGHRS, CDR2 YFSETQ. Trimming removed 4 bases from V and 3 bases from J; junction bases left unmatched: 9. The CDR3 spans 15 residues. The CDR3 region is CASSPESGRIYEQYF. CDR3 DNA: TGCGCCAGCAGCCCTGAGAGCGGGAGAATCTACGAGCAGTACTTC.

V and J are TRBV5-6 and TRBJ2-4; no clear D gene. This CDR3 contains 14 residues. V was cut by 2 bases and J by 10 bases, with 16 bases left in between. Germline lookup yields CDR1 SGHDT and CDR2 YYEEEE. Here the CDR3 DNA reads TGTGCCAGCAGCTTAAAAGTGGCAGGCCGGATTCAGTACTTC. This sequence encodes CASSLKVAGRIQYF. The whole variable domain, remainder taken from reference TRBV5-6 and TRBJ2-4, is DAGVTQSPTHLIKTRGQQVTLRCSPKSGHDTVSWYQQALGQGPQFIFQYYEEEERQRGNFPDRFSGHQFPNYSSELNVNALLLGDSALYLCASSLKVAGRIQYFGAGTRLSVL.

The V and J genes are TRBV11-3 and TRBJ1-1; no definite D call. CDR1 is SGHNT, CDR2 YENEEA, per germline. V was pared by 5 bases and J by 3 bases, with 10 bases between. There are 13 residues in the CDR3. CDR3 in DNA: TGTGCCAGCAGCCTCGAGGTAGACACTGAAGCTTTCTTT. Its translation: CASSLEVDTEAFF.

The V call is TRBV5-6, the J call TRBJ2-3, with 7 bases identical to TRBD1. V dropped 2 bases and J dropped 2; count of bases not matched to a gene: 2. Germline values: CDR1 SGHDT, CDR2 YYEEEE. The CDR3 extends over 14 amino acids. Written as DNA, the CDR3 is TGTGCCAGCAGCTTCGGACAGGACACAGATACGCAGTATTTT. Translating gives CASSFGQDTDTQYF.

This clone was seen more than once but under ten times. Here the CDR3 DNA reads TGTGCCAGTAGGTTTTCGGCTGGAAACACCATATATTTT. Protein sequence: CASRFSAGNTIYF. This chain links TRBV19 with TRBJ1-3; no definite D call. The CDR3 spans 13 residues. Germline CDR1 is LNHDA and CDR2 is SQIVND (reference sequence). Trimming removed 6 bases from V and 2 bases from J, with 8 bases in between. The entire variable domain, with the rest obtained from reference TRBV19 and TRBJ1-3, is as follows: DGGITQSPKYLFRKEGQNVTLSCEQNLNHDAMYWYRQDPGQGLRLIYYSQIVNDFQKGDIAEGYSVSREKKESFPLTVTSAQKNPTAFYLCASRFSAGNTIYFGEGSWLTVV.

This chain connects TRBV5-1 to TRBJ2-7, with D unclear. From germline, CDR1 is SGHRS and CDR2 YFSETQ. This CDR3 is built from 15 residues. The V end lost 0 bases, the J end lost 1 base, and 11 bases lay between the germline ends. Written as DNA, the CDR3 is TGCGCCAGCAGCTTGGGGCAGTCCCCTTCCTACGAGCAGTACTTC. Translated: CASSLGQSPSYEQYF.